The present TCR beta chain was sequenced within a study of T-cell memory formation after mild COVID-19. V was cut by 0 bases and J by 6 bases, with 8 bases left in between. The CDR3 is 13 residues long. In TCRdb, the 5' RACE reads were re-called with MiXCR into one record per CDR3 protein. The repertoire holds fewer than 200,000 distinct CDR3 sequences, with 20% to 25% as singletons. V gene TRBV12-3 or TRBV12-4 combines with J gene TRBJ1-2; D gene ambiguous. The sample taken for sequencing was PBMCs or a T cell subset sorted from them (not recorded which). The sequence was collected from an adult woman who had mild COVID-19 (a few samples of this study predate the infection). Cell type and time point are not known. The CDR3 protein is CASSLALRNGYTF. The CDR3, as DNA: TGTGCCAGCAGTTTAGCGCTTAGAAATGGCTACACCTTC.